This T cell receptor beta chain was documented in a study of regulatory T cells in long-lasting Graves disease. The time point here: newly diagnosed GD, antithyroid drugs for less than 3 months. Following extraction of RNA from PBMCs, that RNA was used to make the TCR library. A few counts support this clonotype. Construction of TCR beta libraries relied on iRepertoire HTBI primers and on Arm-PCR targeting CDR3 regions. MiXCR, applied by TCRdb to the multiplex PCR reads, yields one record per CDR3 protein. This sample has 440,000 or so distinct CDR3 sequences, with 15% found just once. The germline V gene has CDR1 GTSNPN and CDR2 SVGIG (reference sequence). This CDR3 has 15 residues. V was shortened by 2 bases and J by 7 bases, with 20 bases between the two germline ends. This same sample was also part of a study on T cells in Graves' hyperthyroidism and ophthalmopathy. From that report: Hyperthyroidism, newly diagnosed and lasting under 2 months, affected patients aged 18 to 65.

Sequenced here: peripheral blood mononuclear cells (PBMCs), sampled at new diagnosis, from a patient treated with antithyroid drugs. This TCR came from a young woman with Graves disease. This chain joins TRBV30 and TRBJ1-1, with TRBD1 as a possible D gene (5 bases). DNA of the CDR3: TGTGCCTGGAGTCCCCGACGTGGGGCAATCCATGAAGCTTTCTTT. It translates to CAWSPRRGAIHEAFF.